These T cell receptor beta chains were read from a single sample in a study of blood T cell repertoires in COVID-19. Using immunoSEQ multiplex PCR, the repertoire was profiled, and TCRdb retains in-frame clones only, with some absent. The sample comprises about 240,000 clones, around 79% of which are singletons, and about 3% rests with the top ten. Input material: peripheral blood. The receptors shown here come from a woman of 80 years or more with acute or convalescent COVID-19. Both conserved end residues are part of each CDR3. Each record gives: clone size, V gene, J gene, D gene, CDR3 protein, CDR3 DNA. D genes are given only for firm matches. The size field is filled for only some rows; it gives once, few, many or a size class.

few	TRBV27	TRBJ2-1	NA	CASSLTGRGHNEQFF	TGTGCCAGCAGTTTAACCGGCAGGGGTCACAATGAGCAGTTCTTC
NA	TRBV9	TRBJ1-1	NA	CASSPAGVGTEAFF	TGTGCCAGCAGCCCCGCAGGGGTAGGAACTGAAGCTTTCTTT
NA	TRBV18	TRBJ1-4	TRBD1	CASSRWDRGEKLFF	TGTGCCAGCTCACGATGGGACAGGGGCGAAAAACTGTTTTTT
NA	TRBV5-1	TRBJ2-1	TRBD2	CASRQTSGKNEQFF	TGCGCCAGCAGACAGACTAGCGGGAAAAATGAGCAGTTCTTC
NA	TRBV5-1	TRBJ2-5	TRBD1	CASSSPGTGSGTQYF	TGCGCCAGCAGCTCCCCCGGGACAGGTTCGGGGACCCAGTACTTC
NA	TRBV6-1	TRBJ1-2	NA	CASSETGIYGYTF	TGTGCCAGCAGTGAAACAGGGATCTATGGCTACACCTTC
NA	TRBV9	TRBJ1-4	NA	CASSTGGSEEKLFF	TGTGCCAGCAGTACGGGAGGGAGTGAAGAAAAACTGTTTTTT
few	TRBV27	TRBJ1-2	TRBD1	CASSPPTGGYLNYGYTF	TGTGCCAGCAGTCCCCCGACAGGGGGCTATTTGAACTATGGCTACACCTTC
NA	TRBV7-2	TRBJ2-7	NA	CASSLGGGRSYEQYF	TGTGCCAGCAGCTTAGGGGGGGGCCGCTCCTACGAGCAGTACTTC
NA	TRBV5-1	TRBJ2-3	TRBD2	CASSSGTSGRFSDTQYF	TGCGCCAGCAGCTCCGGGACTAGCGGGAGGTTTTCAGATACGCAGTATTTT
NA	TRBV7-7	TRBJ2-2	NA	CASSHHPSRSNTGELFF	TGTGCCAGCAGCCACCATCCGAGTCGGTCGAACACCGGGGAGCTGTTTTTT
many	TRBV6-2/TRBV6-3	TRBJ1-5	NA	CASIPGGVGNQPQHF	TGTGCCAGCATCCCGGGGGGTGTGGGGAATCAGCCCCAGCATTTT
NA	TRBV5-4	TRBJ2-5	NA	CASSLKTVEETQYF	TGTGCCAGCAGCCTAAAGACAGTCGAAGAGACCCAGTACTTC
NA	TRBV6-5	TRBJ2-2	NA	CASSYRGFNTGELFF	TGTGCCAGCAGTTACCGAGGGTTTAACACCGGGGAGCTGTTTTTT
NA	TRBV24-1	TRBJ2-1	NA	CATSSGGGGYNEQFF	TGTGCCACCAGTTCGGGGGGCGGAGGCTACAATGAGCAGTTCTTC
once	TRBV25-1	TRBJ2-3	NA	CASSDRGTFTDTQYF	TGTGCCAGCAGTGACCGTGGGACTTTCACAGATACGCAGTATTTT
NA	TRBV7-2	TRBJ1-5	NA	CASSPQGPVHNQPQHF	TGTGCCAGCAGCCCACAGGGTCCTGTTCACAATCAGCCCCAGCATTTT
few	TRBV6-5	TRBJ1-6	NA	CASGPERNSPLHF	TGTGCCAGCGGCCCCGAACGTAATTCACCCCTCCACTTT
NA	TRBV2	TRBJ2-3	TRBD2	CASSSSGSADTQYF	TGTGCCAGCAGCTCGAGCGGGAGTGCAGATACGCAGTATTTT
few	TRBV11-2	TRBJ2-2	TRBD2	CASRPAGGTGELFF	TGTGCCAGCAGGCCCGCGGGGGGCACCGGGGAGCTGTTTTTT
NA	TRBV10-3	TRBJ2-1	NA	CAIKEQGEPSQFF	TGTGCCATCAAGGAACAGGGCGAGCCCTCCCAGTTCTTC
few	TRBV15	TRBJ1-2	TRBD1	CATSRDKGPGTGGEANYGYTF	TGTGCCACCAGCAGAGATAAGGGCCCCGGGACAGGGGGCGAAGCTAACTATGGCTACACCTTC
NA	TRBV6-4	TRBJ1-5	NA	CASRGPTGTLELSNQPQHF	TGTGCCAGCAGGGGCCCTACAGGGACCCTAGAACTTAGCAATCAGCCCCAGCATTTT
NA	TRBV10-2	TRBJ1-5	NA	CASSEESGVQPQHF	TGCGCCAGCAGTGAAGAATCCGGGGTTCAGCCCCAGCATTTT
NA	TRBV5-4	TRBJ2-5	TRBD2	CASSFSGGQETQYF	TGTGCCAGCAGCTTTAGCGGGGGGCAAGAGACCCAGTACTTC
NA	TRBV19	TRBJ2-7	TRBD2	CASSIRAGYYEQYF	TGTGCCAGTAGTATACGAGCGGGGTACTACGAGCAGTACTTC
NA	TRBV9	TRBJ1-2	NA	CASSVGLGAVGGYTF	TGTGCCAGCAGCGTAGGTCTAGGGGCCGTTGGTGGCTACACCTTC
NA	TRBV4-1	TRBJ2-7	NA	CASSLHAGFDEQYF	TGCGCCAGCAGCCTGCATGCAGGGTTCGACGAGCAGTACTTC
NA	TRBV14	TRBJ1-1	NA	CASSQDYRGRAFF	TGTGCCAGCAGCCAAGATTATCGGGGGAGGGCTTTCTTT
few	TRBV15	TRBJ1-3	NA	CATSMAGTGNTIYF	TGTGCCACCAGCATGGCAGGGACTGGAAACACCATATATTTT
NA	TRBV15	TRBJ2-7	TRBD2	CATSRDSGTSEYYEQYF	TGTGCCACCAGCAGAGATTCCGGGACTAGCGAATACTACGAGCAGTACTTC
NA	TRBV7-9	TRBJ1-2	TRBD1	CASRPGQGYGYTF	TGTGCCAGCAGACCCGGACAGGGGTATGGCTACACCTTC
NA	TRBV27	TRBJ2-1	TRBD1	CASSYRQGDYEQFF	TGTGCCAGCAGTTACCGACAGGGGGATTATGAGCAGTTCTTC
NA	TRBV6-5	TRBJ2-5	TRBD2	CASSRGGSAETQYF	TGTGCCAGTTCCCGGGGAGGGTCGGCGGAGACCCAGTACTTC
NA	TRBV4-3	TRBJ1-2	TRBD1	CASSQEGTGRVTNYGYTF	TGCGCCAGCAGCCAAGAGGGGACAGGGCGGGTGACTAACTATGGCTACACCTTC
once	TRBV19	TRBJ2-1	NA	CASSMGGAPYNEQFF	TGTGCCAGTAGTATGGGGGGGGCCCCCTACAATGAGCAGTTCTTC
once	TRBV6-5	TRBJ1-1	NA	CASSYTATGIDTEAFF	TGTGCCAGCAGTTACACCGCCACAGGGATCGACACTGAAGCTTTCTTT
NA	TRBV3-1/TRBV3-2	TRBJ2-1	TRBD2	CASSQPAGGRLFF	TGTGCCAGCAGCCAACCGGCGGGAGGCCGGCTGTTCTTC
NA	TRBV6-5	TRBJ2-1	TRBD2	CASSTTSGEQFF	TGTGCCAGCAGCACCACTAGCGGTGAGCAGTTCTTC
NA	TRBV7-8	TRBJ2-7	TRBD2	CASSLVSPAGNSYEQYF	TGTGCCAGCAGCTTAGTTAGTCCAGCGGGGAACTCCTACGAGCAGTACTTC
many	TRBV7-2	TRBJ1-6	NA	CASSRPEDSPLHF	TGTGCCAGCAGCCGGCCCGAGGATTCACCCCTCCACTTT
NA	TRBV9	TRBJ2-3	TRBD2	CASSSGTSGGSDTQYF	TGTGCCAGCAGCTCCGGGACTAGCGGGGGGTCGGATACGCAGTATTTT
NA	TRBV19	TRBJ1-1	NA	CASSTRTINTEAFF	TGTGCCAGTAGTACCCGGACAATAAACACTGAAGCTTTCTTT
NA	TRBV5-6	TRBJ1-1	NA	CASSLVGLGTEAFF	TGTGCCAGCAGCTTGGTTGGGCTTGGCACTGAAGCTTTCTTT
NA	TRBV30	TRBJ1-3	TRBD1	CASDRGLSGNTIYF	TGTGCCTCGGACAGGGGCCTCTCTGGAAACACCATATATTTT
NA	TRBV7-2	TRBJ2-5	TRBD1	CASSKGTAETQYF	TGTGCCAGCAGCAAGGGGACAGCAGAGACCCAGTACTTC
NA	TRBV29-1	TRBJ2-1	TRBD2	CSVASGLHNEQFF	TGCAGCGTTGCGTCGGGACTACACAATGAGCAGTTCTTC
NA	TRBV11-3	TRBJ2-2	TRBD1	CASSFGTGVSGELFF	TGTGCCAGCAGCTTCGGGACAGGGGTGTCCGGGGAGCTGTTTTTT
NA	TRBV29-1	TRBJ2-2	TRBD1	CSVEQGANTGELFF	TGCAGCGTTGAACAGGGGGCAAACACCGGGGAGCTGTTTTTT
NA	TRBV2	TRBJ1-1	NA	CASSDGGWDTEAFF	TGTGCCAGCAGTGACGGGGGTTGGGACACTGAAGCTTTCTTT
NA	TRBV7-6	TRBJ2-2	TRBD2	CASSLEAFLAGGGNTGELFF	TGTGCCAGCAGCTTAGAGGCCTTTCTGGCGGGAGGAGGGAACACCGGGGAGCTGTTTTTT
NA	TRBV19	TRBJ2-7	TRBD2	CASSTGTRTYEQYF	TGTGCCAGTAGCACCGGGACTAGAACCTACGAGCAGTACTTC
NA	TRBV3-1/TRBV3-2	TRBJ2-7	TRBD2	CASSQELAGGREQYF	TGTGCCAGCAGCCAAGAACTAGCGGGAGGGCGGGAGCAGTACTTC
NA	TRBV20-1	TRBJ1-2	NA	CSAANSYGYTF	TGCAGTGCTGCAAACAGCTATGGCTACACCTTC
NA	TRBV5-1	TRBJ1-3	NA	CASSLAGRASGNTIYF	TGCGCCAGCAGCTTGGCCGGCAGGGCCTCTGGAAACACCATATATTTT
many	TRBV25-1	TRBJ1-2	NA	CASMEGRLGYTF	TGTGCCAGCATGGAAGGTAGACTGGGCTACACCTTC